This T cell receptor beta chain was profiled in a study of T cells in Graves' hyperthyroidism and ophthalmopathy. From RNA transcripts, TCR beta CDR3 regions were amplified. RT-PCR in the first round (using the HTBI primer set) targeted the TCR CDR3. From the multiplex PCR reads, TCRdb called clonotypes with MiXCR, one entry per CDR3 protein. The sample yields roughly 170,000 distinct CDR3 sequences, 17% seen once. The sample holds many counts of this clonotype. Its cognate antigen is unknown. Overall study findings and caveats: Among clonotypes expanded in thyroid above 0.001, most were also found in blood.

The source material was blood. This TCR came from a woman aged 45-59 years with Graves' hyperthyroidism.

This CDR3 is CASSFFSGAQYF. CDR3 DNA: TGTGCCAGCAGCTTTTTTAGTGGGGCCCAGTACTTC. The rearrangement joins TRBV11-2 to TRBJ2-5; D is uncertain. V lost 3 bases, J lost 9 bases, and 11 bases lay in between. Germline V gene data show CDR1 as SGHAT and CDR2 as FQNNGV. The CDR3 loop spans 12 amino acids.